Following are 2 T cell receptor beta chains from one sample sequenced in a study of Graves' ophthalmopathy and Graves' hyperthyroidism. Researchers took RNA transcripts and amplified TCR beta CDR3 regions from them. First-round RT-PCR with HTBI primers preceded a second-round multiplex PCR. A single record per CDR3 protein comes from TCRdb applying MiXCR to the multiplex PCR reads. Of almost 750,000 distinct CDR3 sequences listed, 40% were seen once; the top ten hold 44%. The sample consisted of peripheral blood. The receptor source for this set is an adult man with Graves' ophthalmopathy.

Regarding this clonotype: A much more abundant neighbour one base away suggests this may be a read error. The rearrangement joins TRBV14 to TRBJ1-6; 7 nucleotides align to TRBD1. The CDR3 spans 15 residues. The germline V gene encodes CDR1 SGHDN and CDR2 FVKESK. CDR3 residues: CAGSEEPGGSSPLHF. The CDR3 bases are TGTGCCGGCAGCGAAGAGCCAGGGGGATCCTCACCCCTCCACTTT.

This clonotype was picked up many times. V gene TRBV2 combines with J gene TRBJ1-2; D may be TRBD1 (6 bases). Germline-derived CDR1 and CDR2 are SNHLY and FYNNEI. Trimming left V 6 bases short and J 2 bases short, with 7 bases between. This CDR3 has 12 amino acids. CDR3 in DNA: TGTGCCAGCAGCACAGGGAACTATGGCTACACCTTC. Amino acid sequence: CASSTGNYGYTF.